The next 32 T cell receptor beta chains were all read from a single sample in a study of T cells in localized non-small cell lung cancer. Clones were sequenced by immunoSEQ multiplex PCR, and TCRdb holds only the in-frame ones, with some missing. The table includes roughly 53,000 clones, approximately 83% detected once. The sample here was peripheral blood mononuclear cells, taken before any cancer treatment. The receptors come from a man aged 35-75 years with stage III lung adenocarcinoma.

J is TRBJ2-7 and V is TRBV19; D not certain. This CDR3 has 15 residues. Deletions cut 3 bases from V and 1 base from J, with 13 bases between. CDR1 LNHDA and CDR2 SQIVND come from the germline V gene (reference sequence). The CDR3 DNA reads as TGTGCCAGTAGTATCGCGGCAGGCCGGTCCTACGAGCAGTACTTC. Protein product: CASSIAAGRSYEQYF.

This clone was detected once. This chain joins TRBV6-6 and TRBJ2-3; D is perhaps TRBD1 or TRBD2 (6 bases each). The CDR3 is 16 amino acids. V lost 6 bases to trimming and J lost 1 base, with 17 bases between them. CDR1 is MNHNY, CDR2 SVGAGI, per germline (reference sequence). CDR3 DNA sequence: TGTGCCAGCAGCCAAGATCGGGGGCAGGGCACAGATACGCAGTATTTT. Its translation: CASSQDRGQGTDTQYF.

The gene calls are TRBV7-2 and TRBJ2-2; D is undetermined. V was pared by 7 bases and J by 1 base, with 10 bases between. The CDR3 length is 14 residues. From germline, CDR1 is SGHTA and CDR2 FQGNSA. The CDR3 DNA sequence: TGTGCCAGCACGGTGGGCGGGAACACCGGGGAGCTGTTTTTT. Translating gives CASTVGGNTGELFF.

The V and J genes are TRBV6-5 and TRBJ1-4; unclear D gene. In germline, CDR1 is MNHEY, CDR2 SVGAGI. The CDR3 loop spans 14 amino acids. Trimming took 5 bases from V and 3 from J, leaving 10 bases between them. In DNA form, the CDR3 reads TGTGCCAGCAGTCAAGGGCGGGCTAATGAAAAACTGTTTTTT. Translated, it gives CASSQGRANEKLFF.

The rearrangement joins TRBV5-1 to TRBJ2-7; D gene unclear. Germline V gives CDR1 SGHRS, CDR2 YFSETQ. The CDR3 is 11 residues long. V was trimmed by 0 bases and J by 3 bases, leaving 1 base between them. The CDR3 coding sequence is TGCGCCAGCAGCTTGGGCTACGAGCAGTACTTC. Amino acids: CASSLGYEQYF.

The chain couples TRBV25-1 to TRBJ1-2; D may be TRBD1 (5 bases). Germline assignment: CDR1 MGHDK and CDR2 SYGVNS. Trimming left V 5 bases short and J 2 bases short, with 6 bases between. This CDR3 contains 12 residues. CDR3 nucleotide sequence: TGTGCCAGCAGTAGACAGAACTATGGCTACACCTTC. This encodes CASSRQNYGYTF.

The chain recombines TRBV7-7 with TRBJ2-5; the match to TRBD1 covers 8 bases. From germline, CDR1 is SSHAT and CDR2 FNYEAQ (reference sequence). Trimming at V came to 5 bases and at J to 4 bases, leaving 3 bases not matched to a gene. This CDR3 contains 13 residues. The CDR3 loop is CASSTGQGETQYF. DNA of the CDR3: TGTGCCAGCAGCACCGGACAGGGAGAGACCCAGTACTTC.

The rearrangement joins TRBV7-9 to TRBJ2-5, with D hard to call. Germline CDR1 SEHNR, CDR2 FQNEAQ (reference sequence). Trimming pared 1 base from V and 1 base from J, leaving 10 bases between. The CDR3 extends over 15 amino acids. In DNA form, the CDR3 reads TGTGCCAGCAGCTTAGTTCACGGCACCCAAGAGACCCAGTACTTC. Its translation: CASSLVHGTQETQYF. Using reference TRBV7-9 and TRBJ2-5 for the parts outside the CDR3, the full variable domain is DTGVSQNPRHKITKRGQNVTFRCDPISEHNRLYWYRQTLGQGPEFLTYFQNEAQLEKSRLLSDRFSAERPKGSFSTLEIQRTEQGDSAMYLCASSLVHGTQETQYFGPGTRLLVL.

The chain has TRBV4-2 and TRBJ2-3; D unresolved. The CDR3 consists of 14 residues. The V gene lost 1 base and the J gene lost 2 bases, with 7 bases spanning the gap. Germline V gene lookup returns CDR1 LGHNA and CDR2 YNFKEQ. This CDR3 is CASSQAGTTDTQYF. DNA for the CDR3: TGTGCCAGCAGCCAAGCGGGCACCACAGATACGCAGTATTTT.

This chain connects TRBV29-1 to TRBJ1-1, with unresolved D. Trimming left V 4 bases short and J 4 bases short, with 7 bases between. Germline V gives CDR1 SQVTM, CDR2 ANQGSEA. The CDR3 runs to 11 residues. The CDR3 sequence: CSVGVRTEAFF. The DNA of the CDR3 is TGCAGCGTTGGAGTTCGCACTGAAGCTTTCTTT.

The CDR3 DNA reads as TGTGCCAGCAGCTTACCCATAGGAGGCACTGAAGCTTTCTTT. This sequence encodes CASSLPIGGTEAFF. The chain carries TRBV7-2 and TRBJ1-1; no definite D call. V was clipped by 2 bases and J by 4 bases, with 11 bases between them. CDR1 is SGHTA, CDR2 FQGNSA, per germline. This CDR3 contains 14 residues.

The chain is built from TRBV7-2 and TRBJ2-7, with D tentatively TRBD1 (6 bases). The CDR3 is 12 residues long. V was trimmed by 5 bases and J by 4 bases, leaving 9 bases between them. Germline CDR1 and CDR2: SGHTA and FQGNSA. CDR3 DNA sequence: TGTGCCAGCAGCCGTCAGGGGTACGAGCAGTACTTC. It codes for CASSRQGYEQYF.

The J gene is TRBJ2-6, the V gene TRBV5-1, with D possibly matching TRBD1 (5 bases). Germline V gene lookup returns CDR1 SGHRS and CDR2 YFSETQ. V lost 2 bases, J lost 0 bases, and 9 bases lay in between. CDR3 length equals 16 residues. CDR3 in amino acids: CASSLQVNSGANVLTF. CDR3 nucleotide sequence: TGCGCCAGCAGCTTACAGGTGAACTCTGGGGCCAACGTCCTGACTTTC.

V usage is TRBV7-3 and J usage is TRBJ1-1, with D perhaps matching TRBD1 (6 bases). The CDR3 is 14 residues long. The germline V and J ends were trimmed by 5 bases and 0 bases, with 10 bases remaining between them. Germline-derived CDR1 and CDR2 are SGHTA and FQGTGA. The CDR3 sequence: CASSQDRLNTEAFF. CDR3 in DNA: TGTGCCAGCAGCCAGGACAGACTGAACACTGAAGCTTTCTTT.

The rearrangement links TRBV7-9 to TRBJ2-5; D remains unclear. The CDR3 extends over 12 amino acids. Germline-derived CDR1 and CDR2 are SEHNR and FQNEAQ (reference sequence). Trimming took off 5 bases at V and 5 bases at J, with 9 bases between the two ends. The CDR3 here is CASSVSRETQYF. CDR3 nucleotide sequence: TGTGCCAGCAGCGTCAGTAGGGAGACCCAGTACTTC. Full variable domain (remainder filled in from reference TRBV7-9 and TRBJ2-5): DTGVSQNPRHKITKRGQNVTFRCDPISEHNRLYWYRQTLGQGPEFLTYFQNEAQLEKSRLLSDRFSAERPKGSFSTLEIQRTEQGDSAMYLCASSVSRETQYFGPGTRLLVL.

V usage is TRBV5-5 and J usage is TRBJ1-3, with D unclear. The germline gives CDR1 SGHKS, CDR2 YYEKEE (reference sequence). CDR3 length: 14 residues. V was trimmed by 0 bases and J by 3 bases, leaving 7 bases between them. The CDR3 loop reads CASSLALLGNTIYF. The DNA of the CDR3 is TGTGCCAGCAGCTTGGCACTTCTTGGAAACACCATATATTTT.

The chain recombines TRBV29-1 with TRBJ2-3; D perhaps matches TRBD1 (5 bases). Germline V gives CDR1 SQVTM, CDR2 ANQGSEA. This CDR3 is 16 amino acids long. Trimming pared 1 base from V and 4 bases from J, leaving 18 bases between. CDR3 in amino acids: CSVEGDMGQPADTQYF. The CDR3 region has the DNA TGCAGCGTTGAAGGAGATATGGGGCAGCCTGCAGATACGCAGTATTTT.

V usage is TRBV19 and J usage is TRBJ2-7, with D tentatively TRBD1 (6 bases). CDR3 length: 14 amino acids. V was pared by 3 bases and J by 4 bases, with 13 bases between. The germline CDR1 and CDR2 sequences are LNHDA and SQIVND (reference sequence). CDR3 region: CASSIQGSVYEQYF. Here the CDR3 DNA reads TGTGCCAGTAGTATTCAGGGGTCGGTTTACGAGCAGTACTTC.

CDR3 sequence reads: CASSPLGGSQETQYF. In nucleotides, the CDR3 is TGTGCCAGCTCACCACTGGGGGGGAGTCAAGAGACCCAGTACTTC. This chain links TRBV18 with TRBJ2-5; 7 bases fit TRBD2. This CDR3 region has 15 residues. Germline V CDR1 and CDR2: KGHSH, LQKENI. The V and J ends lost 1 base and 2 bases, in that order; junction bases with no gene match: 4.

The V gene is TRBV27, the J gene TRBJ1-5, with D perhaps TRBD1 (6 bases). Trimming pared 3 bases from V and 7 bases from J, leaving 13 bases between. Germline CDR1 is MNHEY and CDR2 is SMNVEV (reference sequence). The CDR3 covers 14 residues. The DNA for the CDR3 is TGTGCCAGCAGTTTTCGGGGGCCCGGGCAGCCCCAGCATTTT. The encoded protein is CASSFRGPGQPQHF.

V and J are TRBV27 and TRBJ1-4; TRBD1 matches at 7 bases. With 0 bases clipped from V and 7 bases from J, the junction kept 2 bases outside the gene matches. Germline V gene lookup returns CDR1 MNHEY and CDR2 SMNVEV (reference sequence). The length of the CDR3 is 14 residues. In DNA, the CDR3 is TGTGCCAGCAGTTTATCCAACAGGGGTGAAAAACTGTTTTTT. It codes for CASSLSNRGEKLFF.

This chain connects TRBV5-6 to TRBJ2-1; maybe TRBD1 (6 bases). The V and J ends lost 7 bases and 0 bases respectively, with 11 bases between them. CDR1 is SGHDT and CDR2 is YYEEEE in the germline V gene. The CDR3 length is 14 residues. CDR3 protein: CASRTEISYNEQFF. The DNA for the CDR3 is TGTGCCAGCCGGACAGAGATCTCCTACAATGAGCAGTTCTTC.

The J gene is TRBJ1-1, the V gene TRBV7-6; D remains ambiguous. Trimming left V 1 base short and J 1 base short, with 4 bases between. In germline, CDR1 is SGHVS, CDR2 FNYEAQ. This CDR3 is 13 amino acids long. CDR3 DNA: TGTGCCAGCAGCTTAGAGGGGAACACTGAAGCTTTCTTT. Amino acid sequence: CASSLEGNTEAFF.

The CDR3 is CSVEDLGGNVVWNYGYTF. The CDR3 nucleotides are TGCAGCGTTGAAGATCTTGGAGGGAACGTAGTATGGAACTATGGCTACACCTTC. The chain has TRBV29-1 and TRBJ1-2, with no clear D. This CDR3 comprises 18 residues. The V end was cut by 0 bases, the J end by 2 bases, with 22 bases between. CDR1 and CDR2 from the germline V gene are SQVTM and ANQGSEA.

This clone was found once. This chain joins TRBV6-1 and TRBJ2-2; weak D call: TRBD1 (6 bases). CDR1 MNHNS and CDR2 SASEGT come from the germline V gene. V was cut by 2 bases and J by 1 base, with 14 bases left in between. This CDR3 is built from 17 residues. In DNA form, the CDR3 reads TGTGCCAGCAGTGAATCGGCAGGGGCGGGGAACACCGGGGAGCTGTTTTTT. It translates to CASSESAGAGNTGELFF.

The CDR3 sequence: CASSLAIGGPEAFF. CDR3 DNA: TGCGCCAGCAGCTTGGCGATCGGGGGTCCTGAAGCTTTCTTT. J is TRBJ1-1 and V is TRBV5-1; tentatively, D is TRBD1 (5 bases). The CDR3 is made up of 14 amino acids. Germline assignment: CDR1 SGHRS and CDR2 YFSETQ. V lost 0 bases and J 6 bases, leaving 12 bases between the germline ends.

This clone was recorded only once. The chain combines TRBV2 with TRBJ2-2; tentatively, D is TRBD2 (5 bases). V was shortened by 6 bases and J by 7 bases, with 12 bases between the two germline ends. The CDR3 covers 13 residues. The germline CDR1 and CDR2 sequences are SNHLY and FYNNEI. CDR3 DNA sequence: TGTGCCAGCAGCCGTGGACTCGGCGGGGAGCTGTTTTTT. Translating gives CASSRGLGGELFF.

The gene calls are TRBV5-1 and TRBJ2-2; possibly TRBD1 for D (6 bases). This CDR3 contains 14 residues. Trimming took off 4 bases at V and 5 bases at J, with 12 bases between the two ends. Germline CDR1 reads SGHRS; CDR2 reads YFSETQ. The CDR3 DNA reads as TGCGCCAGCAGCCCGAGTGGACAGACCGGGGAGCTGTTTTTT. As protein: CASSPSGQTGELFF.

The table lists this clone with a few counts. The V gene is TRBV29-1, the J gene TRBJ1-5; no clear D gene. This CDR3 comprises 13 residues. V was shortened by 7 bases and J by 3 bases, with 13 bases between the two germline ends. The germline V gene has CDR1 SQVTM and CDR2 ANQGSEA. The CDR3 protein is CSAREGNNQPQHF. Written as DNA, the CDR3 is TGCAGCGCCCGCGAGGGTAACAATCAGCCCCAGCATTTT.

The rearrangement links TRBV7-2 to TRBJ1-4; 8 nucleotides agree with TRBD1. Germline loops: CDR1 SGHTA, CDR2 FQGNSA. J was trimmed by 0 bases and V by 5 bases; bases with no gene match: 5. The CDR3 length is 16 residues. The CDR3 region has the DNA TGTGCCAGCAGCCCCAGGACAGGGTCAACTAATGAAAAACTGTTTTTT. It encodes CASSPRTGSTNEKLFF.

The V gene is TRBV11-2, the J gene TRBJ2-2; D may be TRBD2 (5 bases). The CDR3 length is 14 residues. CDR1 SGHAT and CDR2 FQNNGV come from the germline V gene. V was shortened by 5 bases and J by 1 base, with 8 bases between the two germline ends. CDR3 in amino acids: CASSRRGNTGELFF. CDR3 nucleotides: TGTGCCAGCAGCAGACGGGGGAACACCGGGGAGCTGTTTTTT. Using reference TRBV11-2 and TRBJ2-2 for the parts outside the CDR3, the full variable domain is EAGVAQSPRYKIIEKRQSVAFWCNPISGHATLYWYQQILGQGPKLLIQFQNNGVVDDSQLPKDRFSAERLKGVDSTLKIQPAKLEDSAVYLCASSRRGNTGELFFGEGSRLTVL.

This CDR3 is CAWSARTGFYEQYF. CDR3 in DNA: TGTGCCTGGAGTGCCCGGACAGGGTTCTACGAGCAGTACTTC. The chain has TRBV30 and TRBJ2-7, with TRBD1 identical over 8 bases. The germline V gene has CDR1 GTSNPN and CDR2 SVGIG (reference sequence). The CDR3 is made up of 14 amino acids. The J segment lost 3 bases and the V segment lost 1 base, leaving 5 bases of the junction unmatched. Complete variable domain (other parts from reference TRBV30 and TRBJ2-7): SQTIHQWPATLVQPVGSPLSLECTVEGTSNPNLYWYRQAAGRGLQLLFYSVGIGQISSEVPQNLSASRPQDRQFILSSKKLLLSDSGFYLCAWSARTGFYEQYFGPGTRLTVT.